This T cell receptor (beta chain) was captured by sequencing in a study of CD8 T cells in ankylosing spondylitis. Study-wide results and limits: Earlier work had already found some motif variants in reactive arthritis synovial fluid and blood. A TCR beta motif made of fewer than ten highly homologous variants seemed typical of ankylosing spondylitis blood.

For TCR beta, libraries came from quantitative 5'-RACE with molecular barcodes. TCRdb re-called the 5' RACE reads through MiXCR, storing one row per CDR3 protein. The profile shows around 220,000 distinct CDR3 sequences, about 10% of them singletons. A few counts support this clonotype. Its matching antigen is unknown. The sample taken for sequencing was blood, either unsorted or a sorted T cell fraction (not recorded which). The clonotype was recovered from a male donor with ankylosing spondylitis or in good health (not recorded which).

The CDR3 protein is CASGDRAGETQYF. CDR3 DNA: TGTGCCAGCGGGGACAGGGCAGGAGAGACCCAGTACTTC. The rearrangement joins TRBV12-3 or TRBV12-4 to TRBJ2-5, with 9 nucleotides matching TRBD1. Trimming cost V 8 bases and J 4 bases; bases outside gene matches: 5. This CDR3 has 13 residues.